Reported below is one T cell receptor (beta chain). Its antigen is currently unknown. This CDR3 is 17 amino acids long. The germline V and J ends were trimmed by 3 bases and 5 bases, with 22 bases remaining between them. The V gene's germline CDR1 is KGHSH and CDR2 LQKENI. The sample comes from a study of shared clonotypes between healthy human individuals. Study-wide background: Donors had three CD4 naive, three CD4 memory, two CD8 naive and one CD8 memory plate apiece.

Authors' analysis steps: Filtering differed because ImmunoSEQ produced junction-only sequences that carried no quality scores. TCRdb's table, derived via immunoSEQ multiplex PCR, lists solely in-frame clones and lacks some. V, J and clone size are taken as reported in that table, and D and trimming were inferred from the DNA itself. This sample has over 1.4 million clones, with more than 95% found just once. Overall study findings and caveats: Only blood underwent sampling, and tissue repertoires likely differ. As a rule, naive subsets had a larger estimated richness than memory subsets.

This clonotype was obtained from a man aged 25 to 40 in good health. Source material: naive CD4+ T cells sorted from blood. The sample's subset: CD45RA+ positively selected. V is TRBV18 and J is TRBJ1-1; D call uncertain. CDR3 sequence reads: CASSPYTSSRSLTEAFF. CDR3 in DNA: TGTGCCAGCTCACCGTACACAAGCAGCAGGTCCTTGACTGAAGCTTTCTTT.